This T cell receptor (beta chain) was observed in a study of early T cells in non-severe SARS-CoV-2 infection. Individual cDNA molecules were tagged with unique molecular identifiers, the study reported. Using its own MiXCR run on the 5' RACE reads, TCRdb lists one record per CDR3 protein. This table holds roughly 61,000 distinct CDR3 sequences, less than 14% found once. This CDR3 is 13 amino acids long. Germline V gene data show CDR1 as MNHEY and CDR2 as SVGAGI. V lost 3 bases to trimming and J lost 8 bases; unmatched junction nucleotides: 6. The sequenced material came from whole blood. This receptor was taken from an adult who was a healthcare worker with PCR-confirmed SARS-CoV-2 infection or an uninfected control (not recorded which). The chain carries TRBV6-5 and TRBJ1-2; 7 bases match TRBD1. CDR3 residues: CASSYEGADGYTF. Here the CDR3 DNA reads TGTGCCAGCAGTTATGAGGGGGCGGACGGCTACACCTTC.